The T cell receptor (beta chain) described here comes from a study of T cell responses to AZD1222 COVID-19 vaccine. Study-wide results and limits: Clonal diversity was possibly underestimated, and white British individuals and females predominated among donors. Distributed over spike, vaccine-associated CD4 TCRs predominated at 160-218 and 743-854. Close to half of all spike-specific TCRs reportedly target regions of the variants that are unmutated.

The V end was cut by 2 bases, the J end by 0 bases, with 14 bases between. The CDR3 consists of 17 residues. Germline lookup yields CDR1 MNHEY and CDR2 SVGEGT. Data came from immunoSEQ multiplex PCR; TCRdb stores just in-frame clones and leaves some out. The table records around 140,000 clones, about nine tenths of them present only once. Whether given at about 4 or about 12 weeks, second doses were pooled. Note on this clone: Antigen specificity is unknown.

J is TRBJ2-1 and V is TRBV6-2 or TRBV6-3; D remains ambiguous. The material sequenced was peripheral blood, taken 28 days after the second AZD1222 dose. The source is an adult who received the AZD1222 COVID-19 vaccine. Written as DNA, the CDR3 is TGTGCCAGCAGTTACACTGTCCCCTGGAGCTCCTACAATGAGCAGTTCTTC. Amino acids: CASSYTVPWSSYNEQFF.